Sequencing of this T cell receptor (beta chain) was carried out in a study of T-cell reconstitution after alpha-beta-depleted transplantation in children. About this clonotype itself: Its target is not known.

General observations from the study: Several hundred expanded graft clones reportedly supplied alpha-beta T cells about two months after transplant. T-cell counts and diversity were attributed mostly to newly produced T cells one year after transplant.

Unique molecular identifiers were incorporated when the TCRbeta library was constructed. One entry per CDR3 protein, called by TCRdb with MiXCR from the PCR reads. The sample consists of fewer than 750,000 distinct CDR3 sequences, around 23% of them appearing once. Looked up from germline, CDR1 is SGDLS and CDR2 is YYNGEE. The CDR3 sequence is 15 residues long. The V end was cut by 0 bases, the J end by 2 bases, with 10 bases between. This clonotype was sampled from a boy under three years old who had a stem cell transplant for acute myeloid leukemia, so the T cells may come from the graft donor. The material was PBMCs, mostly from graft donor cells, obtained 360 days after TCRalphabeta/CD19-depleted stem cell transplant. This rearrangement joins TRBV9 to TRBJ2-3; D may be TRBD2 (5 bases). CDR3 sequence (DNA): TGTGCCAGCAGCGTAGTTGCGGGCCACACAGATACGCAGTATTTT. It yields the protein CASSVVAGHTDTQYF.